This T cell receptor beta chain was sequenced in a study of CD8 T cells in Susac syndrome. Germline CDR1 and CDR2: LGHDT and YNNKEL (reference sequence). Trimming cost V 1 base and J 11 bases; bases outside gene matches: 15. There are 17 residues in the CDR3. Random hexamers were used to reverse transcribe the RNA input (roughly 0.5 to 1 ug). TCRdb re-called the immunoSEQ multiplex PCR reads through MiXCR, storing one row per CDR3 protein. Here the sample spans nearly 200,000 distinct CDR3 sequences, around 96% being singletons. The receptor's source is a human donor with multiple sclerosis. Sequencing used CD4+ T cells from PBMCs. The chain recombines TRBV3-1 with TRBJ2-1; 9 nucleotides line up with TRBD2. CDR3 nucleotides: TGTGCCAGCAGCCAAGGAGGGAGCGGGAGGAACCCCCGACAGCAGTTCTTC. This gives the protein CASSQGGSGRNPRQQFF.